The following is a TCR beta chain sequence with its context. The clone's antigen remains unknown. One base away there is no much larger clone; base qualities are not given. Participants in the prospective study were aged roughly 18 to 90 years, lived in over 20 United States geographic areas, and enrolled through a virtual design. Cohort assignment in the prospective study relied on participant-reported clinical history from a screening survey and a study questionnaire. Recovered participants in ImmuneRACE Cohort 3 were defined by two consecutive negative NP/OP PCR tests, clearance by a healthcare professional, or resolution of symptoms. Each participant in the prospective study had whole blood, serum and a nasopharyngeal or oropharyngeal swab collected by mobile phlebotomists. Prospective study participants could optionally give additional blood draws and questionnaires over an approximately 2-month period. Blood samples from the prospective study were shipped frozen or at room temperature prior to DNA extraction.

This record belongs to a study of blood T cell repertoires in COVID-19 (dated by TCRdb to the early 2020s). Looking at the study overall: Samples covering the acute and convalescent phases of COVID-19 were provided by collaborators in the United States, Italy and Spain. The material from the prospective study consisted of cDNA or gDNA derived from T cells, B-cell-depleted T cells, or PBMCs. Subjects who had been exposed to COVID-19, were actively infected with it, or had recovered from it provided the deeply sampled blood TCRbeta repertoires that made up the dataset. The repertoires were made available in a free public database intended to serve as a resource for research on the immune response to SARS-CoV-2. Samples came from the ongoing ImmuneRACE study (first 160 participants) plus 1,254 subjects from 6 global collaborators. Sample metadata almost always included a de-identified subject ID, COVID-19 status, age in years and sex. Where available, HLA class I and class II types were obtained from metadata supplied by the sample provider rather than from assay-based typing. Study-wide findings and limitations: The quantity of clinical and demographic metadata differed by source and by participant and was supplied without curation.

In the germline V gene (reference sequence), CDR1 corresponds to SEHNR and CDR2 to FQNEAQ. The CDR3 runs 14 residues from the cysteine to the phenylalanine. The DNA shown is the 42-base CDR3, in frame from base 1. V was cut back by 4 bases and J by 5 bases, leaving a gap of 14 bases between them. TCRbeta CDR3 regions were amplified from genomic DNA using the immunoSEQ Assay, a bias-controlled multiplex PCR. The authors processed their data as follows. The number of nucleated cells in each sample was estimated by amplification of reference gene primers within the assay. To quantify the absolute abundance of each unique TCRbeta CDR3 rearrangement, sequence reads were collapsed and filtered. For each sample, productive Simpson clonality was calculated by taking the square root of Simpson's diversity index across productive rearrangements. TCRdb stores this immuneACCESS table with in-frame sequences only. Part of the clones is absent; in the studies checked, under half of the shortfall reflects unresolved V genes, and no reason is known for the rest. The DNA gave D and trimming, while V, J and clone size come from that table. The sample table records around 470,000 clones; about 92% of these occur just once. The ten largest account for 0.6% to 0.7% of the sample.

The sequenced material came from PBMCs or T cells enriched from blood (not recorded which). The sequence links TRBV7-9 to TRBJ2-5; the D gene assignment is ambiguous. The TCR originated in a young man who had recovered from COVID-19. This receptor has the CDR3 CASSSTETGETQYF. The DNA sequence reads TGTGCCAGCAGCTCCACGGAGACCGGGGAGACCCAGTACTTC.